The entry below describes one TCR beta chain. The antigen is unknown. The sample belongs to a study of T cell responses to AZD1222 COVID-19 vaccine. Study conclusions and caveats: Elevations in Spike-specific TCR breadth and depth followed administration of two AZD1222 doses. It was only five to seven AZD1222 recipients who were seropositive at baseline.

TCRdb's table, derived via immunoSEQ multiplex PCR, lists solely in-frame clones and lacks some. The sample lists around 120,000 clones, almost 90% occurring once. This material consisted of peripheral blood, taken on day 0 of AZD1222 vaccination. The sequence came from an adult in good health.

The CDR3 loop is CASSLILAGVGETQYF. CDR3 bases: TGTGCCAGCAGCCTTATCTTAGCGGGAGTAGGGGAGACCCAGTACTTC. The J gene is TRBJ2-5, the V gene TRBV11-2, with 9 bases identical to TRBD2. The V gene end was trimmed by 5 bases and the J gene end by 5 bases; junction bases not matched to a gene: 12. The germline V gene has CDR1 SGHAT and CDR2 FQNNGV. There are 16 residues in the CDR3.